Below, 12 T cell receptor beta chains from the same sample are listed, as sequenced in a study of monozygotic twins with inflammatory bowel disease. TCRdb re-called the 5' RACE reads and catalogs CDR3 proteins one per entry, DNA excluded. The table lists about 380,000 distinct CDR3 sequences. Specimen: blood. All receptors come from a human donor with ulcerative colitis or Crohn's disease, or a healthy co-twin of an affected twin (not recorded which).

This chain uses TRBV20-1 with TRBJ1-1; checking the TCRdb D call of TRBD1 is not possible without DNA. The CDR3 runs 15 residues. CDR1 is DFQATT, CDR2 SNEGSKA, per germline (reference sequence). CDR3 sequence reads: CSARVPIQGSTEAFF.

The chain has TRBV28 and TRBJ2-5; TCRdb names TRBD1, which stays unverified in the absence of DNA. This CDR3 is built from 15 residues. Germline V gives CDR1 MDHEN, CDR2 SYDVKM. The CDR3 reads CASSLGGHPQETQYF. Full variable domain (rest looked up from reference TRBV28 and TRBJ2-5): DVKVTQSSRYLVKRTGEKVFLECVQDMDHENMFWYRQDPGLGLRLIYFSYDVKMKEKGDIPEGYSVSREKKERFSLILESASTNQTSMYLCASSLGGHPQETQYFGPGTRLLVL.

The rearrangement joins TRBV10-3 to TRBJ2-7. The CDR3 sequence is 13 residues long. The germline CDR1 and CDR2 sequences are ENHRY and SYGVKD. The CDR3 spells CAISVAESYEQYF.

V is TRBV5-1 and J is TRBJ2-7; TCRdb picks TRBD2, but there is no DNA to check that call. CDR3 size: 14 residues. Germline CDR1 SGHRS, CDR2 YFSETQ. Here the CDR3 reads CASSQQDSSYEQYF.

The chain employs TRBV5-1 and TRBJ1-4; the TCRdb D gene call, TRBD1, has no DNA to confirm it. In germline, CDR1 is SGHRS, CDR2 YFSETQ. The CDR3 totals 15 residues. CDR3 in amino acids: CASSLQGKENEKLFF.

The chain recombines TRBV10-3 with TRBJ2-3; TCRdb gives TRBD2 as the D gene, but with no DNA this cannot be confirmed. The CDR3 consists of 15 residues. Germline V CDR1 and CDR2: ENHRY, SYGVKD. The CDR3 sequence: CAISEPAGGRDTQYF.

The rearrangement uses TRBV11-2 and TRBJ2-7; as DNA is missing, the TRBD1 call by TCRdb cannot be tested. Germline-derived CDR1 and CDR2 are SGHAT and FQNNGV. The CDR3 has 21 residues. The CDR3 loop reads CAGLPLSRGPPRGRNSYEQYF.

V is TRBV5-1 and J is TRBJ2-1; TCRdb reports TRBD1, a call that lacks DNA to check it against. The germline CDR1 and CDR2 sequences are SGHRS and YFSETQ. The CDR3 contains 14 residues. CDR3 residues: CAITTPGASNEQFF.

This chain connects TRBV20-1 to TRBJ2-5. The CDR3 runs 12 residues. Per the germline V gene, CDR1 is DFQATT and CDR2 is SNEGSKA (reference sequence). The CDR3 spells CSARWGQETQYF.

The chain is built from TRBV6-2 or TRBV6-3 and TRBJ2-7; without DNA, the TCRdb call of TRBD1 cannot be checked. This CDR3 contains 14 residues. Per the germline V gene, CDR1 is MNHEY and CDR2 is SVGEGT. The CDR3 protein is CASTKRDRGHEQYF.

This chain connects TRBV4-2 to TRBJ1-1; there is no DNA to check the TCRdb D call of TRBD1. In germline, CDR1 is LGHNA, CDR2 YNFKEQ. The CDR3 runs to 17 residues. CDR3 sequence: CASSQTGTGPAVTGAFF.

This CDR3 is CASSLDRSLSIDNEQFF. V usage is TRBV4-1 and J usage is TRBJ2-1. Germline CDR1 MGHRA, CDR2 YSYEKL. The CDR3 is 17 residues long.